Described below is a single T cell receptor beta chain sequence and its context. Its antigen is unidentified. The Oncomine TCR Beta short-read assay was applied to DNA of cultured CD4+ T cells. One entry per CDR3 protein, called by TCRdb with MiXCR from the PCR reads. The sample records 10,000 or so distinct CDR3 sequences, around 41% being singletons. This sample is drawn from a study of vaccination and CD4 T cells after COVID-19. The CDR3 sequence is 20 residues long. V was cut by 1 base and J by 0 bases, with 25 bases left in between. Treatment here: roughly 11-day PBMC culture with coronavirus spike peptide pools or control peptides (ViraFEST assay).

The sequence was collected from a human donor who had recovered from COVID-19. V and J are TRBV12-3 or TRBV12-4 and TRBJ2-7; the D gene is possibly TRBD1 (9 bases). The sequenced sample was CD4+ T cells from blood, cultured in vitro, obtained after SARS-CoV-2 vaccination. The CDR3 DNA sequence: TGTGCCAGCAGTTTAGGGTACAGGGGGCTTGGCGGGAGGCTCTCCTACGAGCAGTACTTC. Amino acids: CASSLGYRGLGGRLSYEQYF.